This T cell receptor (beta chain) was sequenced in a study of shared clonotypes between healthy human individuals. Study context: In total, the donors were a couple of women and a few men aged 18 to 49.

Investigators spread the genomic DNA of each subset evenly over several immunoSEQ plates. Assay used: immunoSEQ multiplex PCR; TCRdb lists only in-frame clones, some missing. The sample shows about 700,000 clones, about 91% of them seen only once. This clone came up a few times. It was CD45RO-negative cells, positively selected for CCR7, that made up naive CD8 cells, with terminally differentiated effector memory CD45RA+ cells excluded. The V gene lost 3 bases and the J gene lost 7 bases, with 16 bases spanning the gap. The CDR3 sequence is 15 residues long. Germline-derived CDR1 and CDR2 are MDHEN and SYDVKM.

The origin of this receptor is a man younger than 45 in good health. The sample taken for sequencing was naive CD8+ T cells sorted from blood. The chain employs TRBV28 and TRBJ2-1; no definite D call. The CDR3 coding sequence is TGTGCCAGCAGTTTGGAACCCAGCGTGCCAAATGAGCAGTTCTTC. Its protein product is CASSLEPSVPNEQFF.